The sequence of this TCR beta chain was determined in a study of T cells in Graves' hyperthyroidism and ophthalmopathy. Study at large: Blood from the periphery was taken at initial diagnosis, before any treatment.

This clonotype was detected only a few times. The antigen remains undetermined. Amplified regions were TCR beta CDR3 sequences from RNA transcripts. Initially, a first-round RT-PCR of the TCR CDR3 employed the HTBI primer set. TCRdb independently ran MiXCR on the multiplex PCR reads; one entry per CDR3 protein. The table has 300,000 to 400,000 distinct CDR3 sequences, more than 14% seen once. It was 8 to 10 ml of fresh peripheral blood that supplied the PBMCs. Study observations and caveats: Most thyroid clonotypes that were expanded above 0.001 also turned up in blood. Prediction of ophthalmopathy progression came a median around 6 months pre-onset.

The ends were cut back, 5 bases at V and 0 bases at J, with 11 bases in the middle. This CDR3 comprises 15 residues. Germline-derived CDR1 and CDR2 are LGHNA and YNFKEQ. The sequenced sample consisted of blood. The chain couples TRBV4-2 to TRBJ1-5; no clear D. The receptor was derived from a woman in her twenties or thirties with Graves' ophthalmopathy. The DNA for the CDR3 is TGTGCCAGCAGCGCTTACAGTTATAGCAATCAGCCCCAGCATTTT. This encodes CASSAYSYSNQPQHF.